This T cell receptor (beta chain) was sequenced during a study of T cell repertoires in cytomegalovirus infection. Across the study: HLA-C-restricted CMV epitopes, recently identified, and well-studied HLA-B-restricted ones were used by the study. Public TCR beta signatures were indicative of both CMV infection and a matching HLA type.

Overall study results and limits: CMV carriers having the relevant HLA were flagged by cumulative public TCR beta family frequency. The ex vivo response showed dominance by HLA-C-restricted CMV-specific TCR beta clonotypes.

This clonotype was observed a few times. Its antigen is still unknown. The ends were cut back, 0 bases at V and 4 bases at J, with 14 bases in the middle. Germline CDR1 SGDLS, CDR2 YYNGEE. The CDR3 consists of 17 residues. Using its own MiXCR run on the reads, TCRdb lists one record per CDR3 protein. The data hold about 830,000 distinct CDR3 sequences, with approximately 32% observed a single time. Sequencing was performed on cultured CD8+ T cells from PBMCs, taken from culture after CMV antigen stimulation. The sequence came from a human donor in good health (CMV status not recorded). Some clones in this sample may be carry-over from other donors' samples. The V call is TRBV9, the J call TRBJ2-6; D not certain. DNA for the CDR3: TGTGCCAGCAGCGTAGGGCACAGTTATCCCGGGGCCAACGTCCTGACTTTC. Translating it yields CASSVGHSYPGANVLTF.